Each of the 25 T cell receptor beta chains below was sequenced from the same sample in a study of blood T cell repertoires in COVID-19. Measured with immunoSEQ multiplex PCR; TCRdb has only the in-frame clones, and not every one. The sample shows around 220,000 clones, approximately 78% of them seen only once. The sample comprised peripheral blood. These receptors all stem from a woman of 80 years or more with COVID-19, enrolled during active disease.

Here the CDR3 DNA reads TGTGCCAGCAGCTTTTCGGGGTTTAGCTACAATGAGCAGTTCTTC. Translated, it gives CASSFSGFSYNEQFF. This rearrangement joins TRBV7-3 to TRBJ2-1; tentatively, D is TRBD2 (5 bases). Germline V gives CDR1 SGHTA, CDR2 FQGTGA. Deletions cut 3 bases from V and 3 bases from J, with 12 bases between. CDR3 length: 15 amino acids.

This clone has only one observation. The chain uses TRBV3-1 (or the pseudogene TRBV3-2) and TRBJ1-2; 7 bases align to TRBD1. Trimming at V came to 2 bases and at J to 8 bases, leaving 11 bases not matched to a gene. The CDR3 has 15 amino acids. Per germline, CDR1 LGHDT and CDR2 YNNKEL (reference sequence). The DNA for the CDR3 is TGTGCCAGCAGCCAAAACCCGACAGGGACGGGCGGCTACACCTTC. It translates to CASSQNPTGTGGYTF.

The chain couples TRBV6-1 to TRBJ2-7, with 11 nucleotides matching TRBD2. CDR1 and CDR2 (germline): MNHNS, SASEGT. Trimming removed 2 bases from V and 2 bases from J; junction bases left unmatched: 2. CDR3 length equals 15 residues. CDR3 nucleotide sequence: TGTGCCAGCAGTGAAATAGCGGGGGGGACCTACGAGCAGTACTTC. It is translated as CASSEIAGGTYEQYF.

This chain uses TRBV28 with TRBJ1-4, with 7 nucleotides matching TRBD1. This CDR3 has 15 amino acids. V lost 6 bases to trimming and J lost 7 bases; unmatched junction nucleotides: 11. Germline CDR1 reads MDHEN; CDR2 reads SYDVKM. The CDR3 region is CASRGPDRVREKLFF. The CDR3 nucleotides are TGTGCCAGCAGGGGGCCCGACAGGGTTCGTGAAAAACTGTTTTTT.

The V gene is TRBV9, the J gene TRBJ2-6; 9 nucleotides agree with TRBD1. Germline CDR1 SGDLS, CDR2 YYNGEE. After removal of 3 bases from V and 0 bases from J, the junction contained 10 bases not matched to a gene. The length of the CDR3 is 19 residues. CDR3 DNA sequence: TGTGCCAGCAGCGACCCCCCGGGACAGGGAACCTCTGGGGCCAACGTCCTGACTTTC. Translated, it gives CASSDPPGQGTSGANVLTF. Using reference TRBV9 and TRBJ2-6 for the parts outside the CDR3, the full variable domain is DSGVTQTPKHLITATGQRVTLRCSPRSGDLSVYWYQQSLDQGLQFLIQYYNGEERAKGNILERFSAQQFPDLHSELNLSSLELGDSALYFCASSDPPGQGTSGANVLTFGAGSRLTVL.

The rearrangement uses TRBV7-2 and TRBJ2-5; D not resolved. V lost 4 bases, J lost 4 bases, and 4 bases lay in between. Germline CDR1 SGHTA, CDR2 FQGNSA. The length of the CDR3 is 11 residues. CDR3 amino acids: CASSWRETQYF. CDR3 sequence (DNA): TGTGCCAGCAGCTGGAGAGAGACCCAGTACTTC.

The chain employs TRBV7-2 and TRBJ2-7, with 8 bases fitting TRBD2. Looked up from germline, CDR1 is SGHTA and CDR2 is FQGNSA. V lost 0 bases to trimming and J lost 1 base; unmatched junction nucleotides: 5. This CDR3 is 16 amino acids long. The CDR3 loop is CASSLAGGGSSYEQYF. In nucleotides, the CDR3 is TGTGCCAGCAGCTTAGCCGGGGGGGGTTCATCCTACGAGCAGTACTTC.

This clone was observed a few times. The chain joins TRBV7-9 to TRBJ1-5; D gene unclear. Deletions cut 2 bases from V and 1 base from J, with 9 bases between. CDR1 and CDR2 from the germline V gene are SEHNR and FQNEAQ (reference sequence). This CDR3 comprises 15 residues. The CDR3 reads CASSLTTSSNQPQHF. CDR3 DNA: TGTGCCAGCAGCTTAACGACATCCAGCAATCAGCCCCAGCATTTT.

The chain recombines TRBV6-2 or TRBV6-3 with TRBJ1-5, with 8 bases matching TRBD1. The CDR3 totals 19 residues. The germline gives CDR1 MNHEY, CDR2 SVGEGT. V shed 6 bases and J 1 base; nucleotides not matched to a gene: 17. The DNA of the CDR3 is TGTGCCAGCAGCCATAAATCAGGGGGCGTGAGTTCAAGCAATCAGCCCCAGCATTTT. It translates to CASSHKSGGVSSSNQPQHF.

This clone was detected many times. The chain has TRBV6-5 and TRBJ2-5; TRBD2 aligns across 8 bases. V lost 7 bases to trimming and J lost 14 bases; unmatched junction nucleotides: 18. The CDR3 consists of 14 residues. CDR1 is MNHEY and CDR2 is SVGAGI in the germline V gene. The CDR3 DNA reads as TGTGCCAGCACATTGGGCTCCGGGACTAGGTCGTTATACTTC. Translation gives CASTLGSGTRSLYF.

As for this clone: This sample also contains other DNA sequences that code for the same CDR3. The gene calls are TRBV10-3 and TRBJ1-2; D unclear. The CDR3 extends over 12 amino acids. CDR1 is ENHRY, CDR2 SYGVKD, per germline. Trimming removed 4 bases from V and 5 bases from J, with 8 bases in between. The CDR3 sequence is CAISGTGYGYTF. The CDR3 DNA is TGTGCCATCAGTGGGACGGGATATGGCTACACCTTC.

The chain recombines TRBV6-1 with TRBJ2-1; D is possibly TRBD1 (5 bases). Germline CDR1 is MNHNS and CDR2 is SASEGT. This CDR3 is built from 14 residues. Trimming shortened V by 0 bases and J by 13 bases, and 16 bases separated the two germline ends. The CDR3 loop is CASSEAPTASGQFF. The CDR3 DNA reads TGTGCCAGCAGTGAAGCGCCGACAGCTTCAGGACAGTTCTTC.

The chain recombines TRBV28 with TRBJ2-7, with 9 positions matching TRBD2. The CDR3 contains 17 residues. Per the germline V gene, CDR1 is MDHEN and CDR2 is SYDVKM. Trimming removed 5 bases from V and 7 bases from J; junction bases left unmatched: 18. The CDR3 coding sequence is TGTGCCAGCAGTCTAACCTCGGGGGCGGGAGGGCCTGGAGAGCAGTACTTC. Its translation: CASSLTSGAGGPGEQYF.

The V gene is TRBV14, the J gene TRBJ2-1; the match to TRBD2 covers 13 bases. The CDR3 consists of 16 residues. V shed 5 bases and J 4 bases; nucleotides not matched to a gene: 5. CDR1 and CDR2 (germline): SGHDN, FVKESK. CDR3 sequence reads: CASSTLAGGYYNEQFF. The CDR3 DNA reads TGTGCCAGCAGCACACTAGCGGGAGGGTATTACAATGAGCAGTTCTTC.

The V and J genes are TRBV6-5 and TRBJ2-1; 11 nucleotides match TRBD2. The CDR3 totals 15 residues. Germline V gene data show CDR1 as MNHEY and CDR2 as SVGAGI. The J segment lost 8 bases and the V segment lost 6 bases, leaving 9 bases of the junction unmatched. CDR3 in amino acids: CASRSLAGVGDEQFF. The CDR3 DNA follows: TGTGCCAGCAGATCACTAGCGGGAGTTGGCGATGAGCAGTTCTTC.

J is TRBJ1-6 and V is TRBV10-1; TRBD1 is a possible D gene (5 bases). The V end lost 7 bases, the J end lost 0 bases, and 19 bases lay between the germline ends. The CDR3 has 18 residues. Germline V gene sequence: CDR1 WNHNN, CDR2 SYGVQD (reference sequence). The CDR3 nucleotides are TGCGCCAGCATTCACAAAGGGGAACGTAGCTCCTATAATTCACCCCTCCACTTT. It is translated as CASIHKGERSSYNSPLHF.

This clone was found once. The rearrangement joins TRBV27 to TRBJ1-6, with 7 bases matching TRBD1. V was pared by 5 bases and J by 5 bases, with 3 bases of the junction left unmatched. Germline CDR1 reads MNHEY; CDR2 reads SMNVEV (reference sequence). This CDR3 region has 14 residues. CDR3 in amino acids: CASSQRGHNSPLHF. The CDR3 DNA reads TGTGCCAGCAGTCAGAGGGGGCATAATTCACCCCTCCACTTT.

The chain recombines TRBV7-3 with TRBJ2-1; TRBD2 matches 8 bases. The CDR3 extends over 15 amino acids. The ends lost 5 bases at V and 10 bases at J; junction bases unmatched: 13. Germline loops: CDR1 SGHTA, CDR2 FQGTGA. The CDR3 sequence: CASSPSGGLETEQFF. Here the CDR3 DNA reads TGTGCCAGCAGCCCGTCCGGGGGACTAGAGACCGAGCAGTTCTTC.

This clone has only a few counts. The chain has TRBV19 and TRBJ1-1, with 9 bases lining up with TRBD1. The junction had 25 bases not matched to a gene; V was cut back by 7 bases and J by 4 bases. CDR1 is LNHDA, CDR2 SQIVND, per germline (reference sequence). There are 20 residues in the CDR3. The CDR3 bases are TGTGCCAGTACCAACCAACATTCCGGGACAGGGCGCACCAGGGCCACTGAAGCTTTCTTT. Translation gives CASTNQHSGTGRTRATEAFF.

The chain links TRBV11-2 to TRBJ1-1; possible D gene TRBD1, 5 bases. This CDR3 has 12 amino acids. Per the germline V gene, CDR1 is SGHAT and CDR2 is FQNNGV. Trimming took off 5 bases at V and 7 bases at J, with 11 bases between the two ends. As DNA, the CDR3 is TGTGCCAGCAGCACCGGACATTTTGAAGCTTTCTTT. This sequence encodes CASSTGHFEAFF. Combining the CDR3 with reference TRBV11-2 and TRBJ1-1 gives the whole variable domain EAGVAQSPRYKIIEKRQSVAFWCNPISGHATLYWYQQILGQGPKLLIQFQNNGVVDDSQLPKDRFSAERLKGVDSTLKIQPAKLEDSAVYLCASSTGHFEAFFGQGTRLTVV.

This clone was detected only a few times. The chain recombines TRBV30 with TRBJ1-1; the D gene is possibly TRBD1 (6 bases). This CDR3 is built from 11 residues. V was pared by 8 bases and J by 1 base, with 8 bases between. Germline-derived CDR1 and CDR2 are GTSNPN and SVGIG (reference sequence). The CDR3 sequence is CARQENTEAFF. CDR3 nucleotides: TGTGCCAGACAGGAGAACACTGAAGCTTTCTTT.

The chain links TRBV5-6 to TRBJ2-7, with TRBD2 matching over 9 bases. The V gene end was trimmed by 6 bases and the J gene end by 6 bases; junction bases not matched to a gene: 10. The CDR3 has 14 residues. Germline CDR1 SGHDT, CDR2 YYEEEE. The CDR3 region is CASTFGGGAAEQYF. The CDR3 DNA sequence: TGTGCCAGCACCTTTGGCGGGGGGGCGGCCGAGCAGTACTTC.

The table lists this clone with a count of one. Other DNA sequences within the sample encode an identical CDR3. V is TRBV3-1 (or the pseudogene TRBV3-2) and J is TRBJ2-3; 7 bases agree with TRBD2. Germline V gene data show CDR1 as LGHDT and CDR2 as YNNKEL (reference sequence). The CDR3 runs to 15 residues. Germline trimming cut 0 bases from V and 2 bases from J; bases unmatched to any gene: 2. The DNA of the CDR3 is TGTGCCAGCAGCCAAGAGGGGAGGGTCACAGATACGCAGTATTTT. Residues: CASSQEGRVTDTQYF.

CDR3 sequence (DNA): TGTGCCAGTAGTTCCCGACAGTACACTGAAGCTTTCTTT. Amino acid sequence: CASSSRQYTEAFF. The genes are TRBV19 and TRBJ1-1; tentatively, D is TRBD1 (5 bases). Germline V CDR1 and CDR2: LNHDA, SQIVND (reference sequence). V gave up 5 bases and J gave up 3 bases, with 10 bases separating them. The CDR3 runs 13 residues.

The gene calls are TRBV7-2 and TRBJ1-1; 8 bases fit TRBD1. Germline trimming cut 6 bases from V and 7 bases from J; bases unmatched to any gene: 10. CDR1 is SGHTA, CDR2 FQGNSA, per germline. The CDR3 consists of 14 residues. This chain's CDR3 is CASRKQGVGDEAFF. DNA of the CDR3: TGTGCCAGCAGGAAACAGGGGGTAGGGGATGAAGCTTTCTTT.